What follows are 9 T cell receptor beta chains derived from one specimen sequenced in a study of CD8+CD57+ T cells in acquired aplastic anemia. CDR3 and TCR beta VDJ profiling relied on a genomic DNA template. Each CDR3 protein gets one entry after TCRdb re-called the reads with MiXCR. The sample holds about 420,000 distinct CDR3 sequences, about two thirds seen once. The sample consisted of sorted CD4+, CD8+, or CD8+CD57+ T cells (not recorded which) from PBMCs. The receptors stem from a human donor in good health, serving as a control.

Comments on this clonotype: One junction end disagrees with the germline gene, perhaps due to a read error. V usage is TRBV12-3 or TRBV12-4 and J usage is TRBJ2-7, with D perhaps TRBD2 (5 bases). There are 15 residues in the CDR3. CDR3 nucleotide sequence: TGTGCCATCAGTGCCTCCCTCGAGGGCTCCTACGAGCAGTACTTC. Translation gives CAISASLEGSYEQYF.

CDR3 sequence reads: CASSRDLSGLAGGRETQYF. CDR3 sequence (DNA): TGCGCCAGCAGCAGAGATCTCTCGGGGCTGGCGGGGGGCCGGGAGACCCAGTACTTC. The chain employs TRBV4-3 and TRBJ2-5; 8 bases agree with TRBD2. The V gene end was trimmed by 5 bases and the J gene end by 5 bases; junction bases not matched to a gene: 22. The CDR3 extends over 19 amino acids. CDR1 and CDR2 (germline): LGHNA, YSLEER.

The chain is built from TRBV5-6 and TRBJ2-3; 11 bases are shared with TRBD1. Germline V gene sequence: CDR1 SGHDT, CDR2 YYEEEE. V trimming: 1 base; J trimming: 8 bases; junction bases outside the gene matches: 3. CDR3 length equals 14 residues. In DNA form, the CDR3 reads TGTGCCAGCAGCTTGTGGGACAGGGGGAGTACGCAGTATTTT. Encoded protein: CASSLWDRGSTQYF.

The DNA for the CDR3 is TGTGCCAGCAGCTTATCTACGCAAGATACCTCGTACTTC. It is translated as CASSLSTQDTSYF. This chain connects TRBV7-8 to TRBJ2-5; D gene ambiguous. Germline CDR1 SGHVS, CDR2 FQNEAQ. Deletions cut 2 bases from V and 13 bases from J, with 17 bases between. This CDR3 is 13 amino acids long.

CDR3: CASSPTGLAGGSSYNEQFF. CDR3 nucleotide sequence: TGTGCCAGCAGCCCAACGGGACTAGCGGGGGGGAGCTCCTACAATGAGCAGTTCTTC. The rearrangement uses TRBV19 and TRBJ2-1; 16 positions match TRBD2. V was pared by 9 bases and J by 0 bases, with 11 bases of the junction left unmatched. Germline assignment: CDR1 LNHDA and CDR2 SQIVND (reference sequence). The CDR3 covers 19 residues.

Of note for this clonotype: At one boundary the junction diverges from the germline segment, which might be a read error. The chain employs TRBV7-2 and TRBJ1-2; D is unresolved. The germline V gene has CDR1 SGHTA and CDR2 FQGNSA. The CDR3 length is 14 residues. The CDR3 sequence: CASSLGPANYGNTF. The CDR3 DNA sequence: TGTGCCAGCAGCTTAGGGCCAGCAAACTATGGCAACACCTTC.

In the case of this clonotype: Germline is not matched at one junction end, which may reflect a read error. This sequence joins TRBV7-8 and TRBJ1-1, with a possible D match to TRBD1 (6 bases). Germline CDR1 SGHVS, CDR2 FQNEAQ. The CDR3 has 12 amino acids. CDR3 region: CASSLGAGADFF. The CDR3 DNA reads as TGTGCCAGCAGTTTAGGAGCAGGGGCGGATTTCTTT.

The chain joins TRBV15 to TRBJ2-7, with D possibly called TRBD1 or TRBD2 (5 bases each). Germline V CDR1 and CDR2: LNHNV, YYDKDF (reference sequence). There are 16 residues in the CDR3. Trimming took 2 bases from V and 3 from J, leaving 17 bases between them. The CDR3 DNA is TGTGCCACCAGCAGACAGCCAGCCGGGACCTACTACGAGCAGTACTTC. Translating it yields CATSRQPAGTYYEQYF. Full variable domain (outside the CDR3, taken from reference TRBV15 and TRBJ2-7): DAMVIQNPRYQVTQFGKPVTLSCSQTLNHNVMYWYQQKSSQAPKLLFHYYDKDFNNEADTPDNFQSRRPNTSFCFLDIRSPGLGDTAMYLCATSRQPAGTYYEQYFGPGTRLTVT.

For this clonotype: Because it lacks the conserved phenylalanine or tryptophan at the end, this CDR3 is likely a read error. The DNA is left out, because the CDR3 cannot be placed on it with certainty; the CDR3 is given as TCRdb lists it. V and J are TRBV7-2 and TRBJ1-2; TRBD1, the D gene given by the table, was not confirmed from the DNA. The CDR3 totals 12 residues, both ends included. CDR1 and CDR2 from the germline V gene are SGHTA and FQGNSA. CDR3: CASSDRDDGYTL.